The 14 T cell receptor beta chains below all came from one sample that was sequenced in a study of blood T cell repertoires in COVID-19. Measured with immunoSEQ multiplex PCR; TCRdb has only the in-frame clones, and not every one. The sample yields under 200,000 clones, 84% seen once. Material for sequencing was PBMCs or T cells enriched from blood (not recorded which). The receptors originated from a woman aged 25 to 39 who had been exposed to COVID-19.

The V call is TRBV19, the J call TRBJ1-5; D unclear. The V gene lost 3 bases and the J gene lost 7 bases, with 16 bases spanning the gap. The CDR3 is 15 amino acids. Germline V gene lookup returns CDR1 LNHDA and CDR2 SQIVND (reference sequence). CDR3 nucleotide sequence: TGTGCCAGTAGTATTAGCACCTCGGCGAGACAGCCCCAGCATTTT. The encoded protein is CASSISTSARQPQHF.

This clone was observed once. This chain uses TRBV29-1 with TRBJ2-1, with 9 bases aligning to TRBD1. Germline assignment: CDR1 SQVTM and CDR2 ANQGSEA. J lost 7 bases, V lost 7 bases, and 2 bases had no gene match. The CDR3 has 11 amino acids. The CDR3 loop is CSADRGNEQFF. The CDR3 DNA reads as TGCAGCGCTGACAGGGGGAATGAGCAGTTCTTC.

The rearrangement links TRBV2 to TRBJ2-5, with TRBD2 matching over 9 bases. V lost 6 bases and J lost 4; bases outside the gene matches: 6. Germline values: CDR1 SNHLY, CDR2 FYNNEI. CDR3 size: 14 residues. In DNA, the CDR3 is TGTGCCAGCAGGAATCTAGCGGGGTCAGAGACCCAGTACTTC. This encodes CASRNLAGSETQYF.

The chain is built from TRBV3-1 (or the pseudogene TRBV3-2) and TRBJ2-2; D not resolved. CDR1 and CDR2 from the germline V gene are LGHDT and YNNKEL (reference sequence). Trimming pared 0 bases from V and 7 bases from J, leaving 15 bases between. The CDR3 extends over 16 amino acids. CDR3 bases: TGTGCCAGCAGCCAAGAATCGTTAGGAGCTGTCGGGGAGCTGTTTTTT. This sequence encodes CASSQESLGAVGELFF.

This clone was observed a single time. DNA for the CDR3: TGTGCCAGCTCCCCCAGCGGGGGGGAGACCCAGTACTTC. It yields the protein CASSPSGGETQYF. V is TRBV12-3 or TRBV12-4 and J is TRBJ2-5, with TRBD2 matching over 9 bases. V shed 8 bases, J shed 5 bases, and the junction held 6 bases outside the gene matches. This CDR3 has 13 amino acids.

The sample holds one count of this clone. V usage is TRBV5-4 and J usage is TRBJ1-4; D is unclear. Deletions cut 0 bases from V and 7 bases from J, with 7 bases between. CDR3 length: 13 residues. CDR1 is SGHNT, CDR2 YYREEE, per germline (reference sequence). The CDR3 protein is CASSLGGVEKLFF. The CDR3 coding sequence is TGTGCCAGCAGCTTGGGCGGGGTTGAAAAACTGTTTTTT.

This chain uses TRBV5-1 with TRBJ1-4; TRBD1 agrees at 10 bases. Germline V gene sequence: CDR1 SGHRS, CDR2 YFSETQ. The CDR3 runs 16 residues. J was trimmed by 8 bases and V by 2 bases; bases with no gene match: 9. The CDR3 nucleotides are TGCGCCAGCAGCTTTGATCCTCCGGGACAGGGGGAAAAACTGTTTTTT. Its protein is CASSFDPPGQGEKLFF. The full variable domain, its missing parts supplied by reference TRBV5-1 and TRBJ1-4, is KAGVTQTPRYLIKTRGQQVTLSCSPISGHRSVSWYQQTPGQGLQFLFEYFSETQRNKGNFPGRFSGRQFSNSRSEMNVSTLELGDSALYLCASSFDPPGQGEKLFFGSGTQLSVL.

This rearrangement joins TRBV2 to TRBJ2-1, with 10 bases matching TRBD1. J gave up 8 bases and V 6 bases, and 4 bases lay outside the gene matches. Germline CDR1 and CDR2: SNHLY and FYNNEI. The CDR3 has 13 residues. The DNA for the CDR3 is TGTGCCAGCAGAAGACAGGGGGCCTATGAGCAGTTCTTC. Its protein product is CASRRQGAYEQFF.

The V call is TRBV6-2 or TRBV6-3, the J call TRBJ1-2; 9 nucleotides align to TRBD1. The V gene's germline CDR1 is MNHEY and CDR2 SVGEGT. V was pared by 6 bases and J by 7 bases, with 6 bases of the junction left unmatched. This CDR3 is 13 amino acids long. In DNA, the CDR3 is TGTGCCAGCAGCGACGGGACAGGGCTTGGCTACACCTTC. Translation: CASSDGTGLGYTF.

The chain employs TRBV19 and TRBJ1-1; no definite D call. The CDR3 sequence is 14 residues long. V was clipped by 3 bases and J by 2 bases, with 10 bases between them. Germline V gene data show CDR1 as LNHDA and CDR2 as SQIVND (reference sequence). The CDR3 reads CASSIPGYNTEAFF. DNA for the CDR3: TGTGCCAGTAGTATTCCGGGGTACAACACTGAAGCTTTCTTT.

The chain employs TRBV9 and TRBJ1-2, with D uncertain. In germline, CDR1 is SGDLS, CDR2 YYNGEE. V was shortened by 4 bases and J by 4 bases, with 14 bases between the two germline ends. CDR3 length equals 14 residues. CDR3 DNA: TGTGCCAGCAGCCCCAGACTGGAATCCTATGGCTACACCTTC. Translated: CASSPRLESYGYTF.

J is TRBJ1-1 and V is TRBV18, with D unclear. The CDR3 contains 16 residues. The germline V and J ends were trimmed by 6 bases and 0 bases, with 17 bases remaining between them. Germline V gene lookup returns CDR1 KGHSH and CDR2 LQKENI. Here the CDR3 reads CASSQDFRDMNTEAFF. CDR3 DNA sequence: TGTGCCAGCTCTCAGGACTTCAGAGACATGAACACTGAAGCTTTCTTT.

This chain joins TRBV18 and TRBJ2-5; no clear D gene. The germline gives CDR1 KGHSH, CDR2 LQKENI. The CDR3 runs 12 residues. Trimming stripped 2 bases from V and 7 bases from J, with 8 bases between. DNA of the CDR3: TGTGCCAGCTCACCAAACTTAGCGACCCAGTACTTC. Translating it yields CASSPNLATQYF.

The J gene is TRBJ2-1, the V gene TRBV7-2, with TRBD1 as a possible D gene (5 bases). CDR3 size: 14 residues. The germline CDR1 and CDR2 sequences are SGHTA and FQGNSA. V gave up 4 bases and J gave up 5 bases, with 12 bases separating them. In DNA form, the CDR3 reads TGTGCCAGCAGCTCCCAGGGCCTAAACAATGAGCAGTTCTTC. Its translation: CASSSQGLNNEQFF.